The source of this T cell receptor (beta chain) is a study of cytomegalovirus exposure and HLA in healthy donors. Study results and limitations: Later work found that TCR association rates differed between HLA loci; DRB1 had the most and HLA-C the fewest. When presence/absence was analysed, sequencing depth was taken to be roughly uniform across donors. A missense DCLRE1C variant was associated with V- and J-gene trimming of TCR beta chains in a later analysis, and an independent cohort replicated the association.

Researchers ran the PCR with 60 Vbeta and 13 Jbeta primers. Data came from immunoSEQ multiplex PCR; TCRdb stores just in-frame clones and leaves some out. The table lists roughly 89,000 clones, 65% to 80% of them singletons. Germline loops: CDR1 SGHRS, CDR2 YFSETQ. The CDR3 is 15 residues long. V lost 5 bases and J 5 bases, leaving 18 bases between the germline ends. With regard to this clone: Its specificity is not known.

This TCR came from a young man in good health and CMV-seropositive. The sample was PBMCs. V gene TRBV5-1 combines with J gene TRBJ2-3, with D perhaps matching TRBD2 (6 bases). CDR3 sequence: CASSSGTRSRDTQYF. CDR3 coding DNA: TGCGCCAGCAGTTCCGGGACTCGCAGCCGAGATACGCAGTATTTT.